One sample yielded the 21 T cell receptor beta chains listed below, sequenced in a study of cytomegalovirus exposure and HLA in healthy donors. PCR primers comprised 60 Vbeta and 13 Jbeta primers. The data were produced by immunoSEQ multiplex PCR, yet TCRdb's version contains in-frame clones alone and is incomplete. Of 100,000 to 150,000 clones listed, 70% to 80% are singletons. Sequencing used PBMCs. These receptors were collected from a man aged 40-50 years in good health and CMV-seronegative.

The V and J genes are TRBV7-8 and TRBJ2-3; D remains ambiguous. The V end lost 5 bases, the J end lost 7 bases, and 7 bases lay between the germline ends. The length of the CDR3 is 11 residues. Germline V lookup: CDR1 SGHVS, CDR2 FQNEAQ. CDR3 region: CASSHSYTQYF. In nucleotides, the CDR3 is TGTGCCAGCAGCCACTCTTATACGCAGTATTTT.

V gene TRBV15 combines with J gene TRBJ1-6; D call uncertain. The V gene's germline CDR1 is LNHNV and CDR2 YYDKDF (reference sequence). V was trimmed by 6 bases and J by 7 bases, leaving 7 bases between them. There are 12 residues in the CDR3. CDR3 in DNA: TGTGCCACCAGTCCAGAAAATTCACCCCTCCACTTT. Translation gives CATSPENSPLHF. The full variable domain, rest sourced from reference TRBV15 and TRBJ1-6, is DAMVIQNPRYQVTQFGKPVTLSCSQTLNHNVMYWYQQKSSQAPKLLFHYYDKDFNNEADTPDNFQSRRPNTSFCFLDIRSPGLGDTAMYLCATSPENSPLHFGNGTRLTVT.

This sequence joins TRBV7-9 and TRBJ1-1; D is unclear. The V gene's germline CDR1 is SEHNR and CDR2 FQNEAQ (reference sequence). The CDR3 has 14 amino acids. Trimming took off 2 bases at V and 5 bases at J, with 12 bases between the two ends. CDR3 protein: CASSLKATETEAFF. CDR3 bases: TGTGCCAGCAGCTTAAAAGCTACAGAGACTGAAGCTTTCTTT. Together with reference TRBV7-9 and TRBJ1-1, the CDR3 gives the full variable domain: DTGVSQNPRHKITKRGQNVTFRCDPISEHNRLYWYRQTLGQGPEFLTYFQNEAQLEKSRLLSDRFSAERPKGSFSTLEIQRTEQGDSAMYLCASSLKATETEAFFGQGTRLTVV.

CDR3 in DNA: TGTGCCAGCAGTTACGGCCTCAAAAACTATGGCTACACCTTC. This encodes CASSYGLKNYGYTF. The chain links TRBV6-6 to TRBJ1-2; no clear D. Trimming took 2 bases from V and 2 from J, leaving 9 bases between them. The CDR3 has 14 amino acids. Germline CDR1 reads MNHNY; CDR2 reads SVGAGI (reference sequence).

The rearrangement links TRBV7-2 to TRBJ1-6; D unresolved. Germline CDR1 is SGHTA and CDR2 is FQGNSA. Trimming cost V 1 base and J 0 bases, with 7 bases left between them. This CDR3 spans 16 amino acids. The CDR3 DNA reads TGTGCCAGCAGCTTAGGCGTGAGCTCCTATAATTCACCCCTCCACTTT. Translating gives CASSLGVSSYNSPLHF.

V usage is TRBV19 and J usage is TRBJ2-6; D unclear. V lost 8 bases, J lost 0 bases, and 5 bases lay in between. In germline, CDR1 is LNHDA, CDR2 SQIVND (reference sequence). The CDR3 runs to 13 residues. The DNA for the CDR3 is TGTGCCAGTCTTCCCTCTGGGGCCAACGTCCTGACTTTC. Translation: CASLPSGANVLTF.

CDR3 residues: CASSRSPSYEQYF. The CDR3, as DNA: TGTGCCAGCAGCCGGAGCCCGTCCTACGAGCAGTACTTC. The chain has TRBV28 and TRBJ2-7; D is undetermined. V was pared by 6 bases and J by 1 base, with 10 bases between. Germline V gene data show CDR1 as MDHEN and CDR2 as SYDVKM. This CDR3 contains 13 residues.

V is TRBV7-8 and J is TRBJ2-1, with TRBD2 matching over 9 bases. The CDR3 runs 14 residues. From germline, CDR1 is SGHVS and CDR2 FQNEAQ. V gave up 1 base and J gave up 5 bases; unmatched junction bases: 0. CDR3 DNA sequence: TGTGCCAGCAGCTTAGTAGCGGGGGACAATGAGCAGTTCTTC. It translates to CASSLVAGDNEQFF.

The CDR3 DNA is TGTGCCAGCAGCTTCGGGGGGGCGTTGGGCACTGAAGCTTTCTTT. This sequence encodes CASSFGGALGTEAFF. V gene TRBV5-8 combines with J gene TRBJ1-1, with D possibly matching TRBD1 (6 bases). Trimming took 2 bases from V and 4 from J, leaving 15 bases between them. The germline V gene encodes CDR1 SGHTS and CDR2 YDEGEE. The CDR3 extends over 15 amino acids.

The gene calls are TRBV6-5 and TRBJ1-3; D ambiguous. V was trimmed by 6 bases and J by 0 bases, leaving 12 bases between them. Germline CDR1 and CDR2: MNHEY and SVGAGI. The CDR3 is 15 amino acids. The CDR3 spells CASRDGGSSGNTIYF. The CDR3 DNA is TGTGCCAGCAGAGATGGTGGGAGCTCTGGAAACACCATATATTTT.

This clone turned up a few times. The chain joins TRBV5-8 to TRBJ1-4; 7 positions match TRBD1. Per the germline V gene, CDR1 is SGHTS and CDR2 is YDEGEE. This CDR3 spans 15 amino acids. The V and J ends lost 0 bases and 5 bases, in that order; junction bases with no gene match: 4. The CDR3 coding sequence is TGTGCCAGCAGCTTGGGGACAGGTTCGAATGAAAAACTGTTTTTT. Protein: CASSLGTGSNEKLFF. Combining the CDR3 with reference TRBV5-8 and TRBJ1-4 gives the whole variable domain EAGVTQSPTHLIKTRGQQATLRCSPISGHTSVYWYQQALGLGLQFLLWYDEGEERNRGNFPPRFSGRQFPNYSSELNVNALELEDSALYLCASSLGTGSNEKLFFGSGTQLSVL.

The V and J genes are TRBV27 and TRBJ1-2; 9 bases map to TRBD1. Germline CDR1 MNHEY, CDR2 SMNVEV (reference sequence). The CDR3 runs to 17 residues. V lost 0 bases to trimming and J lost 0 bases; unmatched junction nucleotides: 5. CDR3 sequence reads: CASSLSGQGPTNYGYTF. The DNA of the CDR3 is TGTGCCAGCAGTTTATCGGGACAGGGACCAACTAACTATGGCTACACCTTC.

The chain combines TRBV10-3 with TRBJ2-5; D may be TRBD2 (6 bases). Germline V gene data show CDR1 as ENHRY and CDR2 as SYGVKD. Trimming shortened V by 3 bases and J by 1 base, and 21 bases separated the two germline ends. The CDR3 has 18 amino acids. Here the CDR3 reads CAISDLSSRGVPQETQYF. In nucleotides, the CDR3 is TGTGCCATCAGTGACTTAAGTTCGCGGGGAGTTCCCCAAGAGACCCAGTACTTC.

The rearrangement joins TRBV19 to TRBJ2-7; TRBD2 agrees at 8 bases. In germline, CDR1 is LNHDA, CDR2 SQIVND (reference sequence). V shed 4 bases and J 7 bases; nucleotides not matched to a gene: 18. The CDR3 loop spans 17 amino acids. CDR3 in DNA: TGTGCCAGTAGTACCCCCAGGGTAGCGGGGAACCCCTTTGAGCAGTACTTC. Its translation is CASSTPRVAGNPFEQYF.

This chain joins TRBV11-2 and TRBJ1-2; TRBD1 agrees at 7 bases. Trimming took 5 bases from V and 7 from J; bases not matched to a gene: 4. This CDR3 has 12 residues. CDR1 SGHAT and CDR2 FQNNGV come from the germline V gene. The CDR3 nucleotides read TGTGCCAGCAGCCTGACAGGGTTTGGCTACACCTTC. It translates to CASSLTGFGYTF.

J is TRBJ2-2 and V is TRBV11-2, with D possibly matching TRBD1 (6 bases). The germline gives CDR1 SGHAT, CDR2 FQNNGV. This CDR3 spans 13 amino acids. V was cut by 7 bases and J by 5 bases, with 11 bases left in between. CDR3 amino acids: CASTKGGTGELFF. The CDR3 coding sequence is TGTGCCAGCACCAAAGGGGGTACCGGGGAGCTGTTTTTT. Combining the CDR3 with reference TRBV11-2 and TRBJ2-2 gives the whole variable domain EAGVAQSPRYKIIEKRQSVAFWCNPISGHATLYWYQQILGQGPKLLIQFQNNGVVDDSQLPKDRFSAERLKGVDSTLKIQPAKLEDSAVYLCASTKGGTGELFFGEGSRLTVL.

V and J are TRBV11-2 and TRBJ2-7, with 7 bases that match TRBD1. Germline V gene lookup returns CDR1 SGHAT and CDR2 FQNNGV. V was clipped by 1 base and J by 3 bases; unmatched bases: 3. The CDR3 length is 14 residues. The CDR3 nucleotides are TGTGCCAGCAGCTTAGGGTCAGGGGGCTACGAGCAGTACTTC. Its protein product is CASSLGSGGYEQYF.

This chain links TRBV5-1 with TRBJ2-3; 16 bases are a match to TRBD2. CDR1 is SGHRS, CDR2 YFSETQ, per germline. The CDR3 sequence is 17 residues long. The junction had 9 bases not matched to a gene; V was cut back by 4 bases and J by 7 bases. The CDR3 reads CASSKGTSGGAANTQYF. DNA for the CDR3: TGCGCCAGCAGCAAGGGGACTAGCGGGGGGGCAGCAAATACGCAGTATTTT.

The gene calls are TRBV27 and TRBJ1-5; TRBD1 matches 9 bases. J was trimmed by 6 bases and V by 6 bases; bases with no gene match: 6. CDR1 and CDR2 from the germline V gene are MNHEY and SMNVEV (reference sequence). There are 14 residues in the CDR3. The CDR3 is CASRGQGVGQPQHF. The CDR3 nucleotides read TGTGCCAGCAGGGGACAGGGTGTCGGTCAGCCCCAGCATTTT.

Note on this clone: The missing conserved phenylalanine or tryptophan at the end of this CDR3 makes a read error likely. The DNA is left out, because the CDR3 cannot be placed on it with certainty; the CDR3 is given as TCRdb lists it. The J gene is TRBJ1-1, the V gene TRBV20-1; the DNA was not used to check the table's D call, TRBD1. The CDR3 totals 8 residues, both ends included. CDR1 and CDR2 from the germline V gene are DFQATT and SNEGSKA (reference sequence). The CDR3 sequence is CSAPGHRI.

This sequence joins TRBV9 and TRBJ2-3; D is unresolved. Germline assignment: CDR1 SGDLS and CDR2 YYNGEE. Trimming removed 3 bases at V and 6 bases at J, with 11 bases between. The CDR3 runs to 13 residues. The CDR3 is CASSANTRDTQYF. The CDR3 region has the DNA TGTGCCAGCAGCGCCAACACCAGGGATACGCAGTATTTT.